The clone carrying this TCR beta chain was counted a few times. Antigen unknown. The genomic DNA of each subset was split evenly across several immunoSEQ plates. It was around 190 ng DNA, around 33,000 T cell genomes, that sorted-subset replicate PCRs used. Using immunoSEQ multiplex PCR, the repertoire was profiled, and TCRdb retains in-frame clones only, with some absent. The repertoire holds around 2.1 million clones, almost 96% seen once, with approximately 0.13% in the top ten. The data were obtained in a study of shared clonotypes between healthy human individuals. Germline V gene data show CDR1 as ENHRY and CDR2 as SYGVKD. The CDR3 has 14 amino acids. Trimming stripped 0 bases from V and 9 bases from J, with 9 bases between. Findings and limits, study-wide: The naive CD4 repertoires of a handful of donors were compared, and around 5% of clonotypes were shared.

The sequenced sample consisted of naive CD4+ T cells sorted from blood. The subset is: CD45RA+ positively selected. The origin of this receptor is a young man in good health. The chain recombines TRBV10-3 with TRBJ1-6, with D uncertain. Here the CDR3 DNA reads TGTGCCATCAGTGAGTCGAATAGGATTTCACCCCTCCACTTT. The encoded protein is CAISESNRISPLHF.